This T cell receptor (beta chain) was documented in a study of blood T cell repertoires in COVID-19. Grouping used clinical history reported by participants in a survey and questionnaire. The data were produced by immunoSEQ multiplex PCR, yet TCRdb's version contains in-frame clones alone and is incomplete. The data show fewer than 450,000 clones, more than 70% seen once. Germline CDR1 reads SGHRS; CDR2 reads YFSETQ. CDR3 size: 16 residues. V gave up 5 bases and J gave up 4 bases; unmatched junction bases: 13. This clonotype was obtained from a woman in her late teens or twenties who had recovered from COVID-19. Source material: PBMCs or T cells enriched from blood (not recorded which). The chain links TRBV5-1 to TRBJ2-5, with TRBD1 matching over 8 bases. The CDR3 nucleotides are TGCGCCAGCAGTCGCGGAGGGACAGGCTATGGAGAGACCCAGTACTTC. Its protein product is CASSRGGTGYGETQYF.